The 8 T cell receptor beta chains given below trace back to one sample, sequenced in a study of cytomegalovirus exposure and HLA in healthy donors. Amplification used 60 Vbeta primers and 13 Jbeta primers. Sequenced by immunoSEQ multiplex PCR; TCRdb stores in-frame clones only, minus some. In the table there are about 86,000 clones, roughly four fifths of which are singletons. Sequenced: PBMCs. All receptors derive from a woman in her forties or fifties in good health and CMV-seropositive.

This chain joins TRBV25-1 and TRBJ2-5; D remains ambiguous. From germline, CDR1 is MGHDK and CDR2 SYGVNS. The CDR3 runs 11 residues. V shed 4 bases and J shed 9 bases, with 9 bases lying between them. The DNA of the CDR3 is TGTGCCAGCAGTGGGTATGCGGCCCAGTACTTC. Residues: CASSGYAAQYF.

This chain joins TRBV4-1 and TRBJ1-2; D unclear. Germline V CDR1 and CDR2: MGHRA, YSYEKL. The CDR3 consists of 16 residues. V was pared by 0 bases and J by 0 bases, with 11 bases between. The CDR3 nucleotides are TGCGCCAGCAGCCAAGATGGCACCAAAGCTAACTATGGCTACACCTTC. The encoded protein is CASSQDGTKANYGYTF.

CDR3 bases: TGCGCCAGCAGTGAGTCCCGGGGGGCGCGTTTTAGGACTGAAGCTTTCTTT. Translating it yields CASSESRGARFRTEAFF. The chain uses TRBV10-1 and TRBJ1-1, with TRBD1 as a possible D gene (6 bases). Trimming took off 0 bases at V and 5 bases at J, with 19 bases between the two ends. The CDR3 has 17 amino acids. Looked up from germline, CDR1 is WNHNN and CDR2 is SYGVQD (reference sequence).

This clone was counted once. This sequence joins TRBV6-6 and TRBJ1-5, with no clear D. There are 15 residues in the CDR3. Germline values: CDR1 MNHNY, CDR2 SVGAGI (reference sequence). Between the trimmed V and J ends, which lost 6 bases and 5 bases, there was a span of 17 bases. CDR3 in DNA: TGTGCCAGCAGCCCGGGGAGGGCGAGAGATCAGCCCCAGCATTTT. Translation gives CASSPGRARDQPQHF.

This chain joins TRBV5-8 and TRBJ1-1; a possible D gene is TRBD1 (6 bases). Per germline, CDR1 SGHTS and CDR2 YDEGEE. The V gene lost 3 bases and the J gene lost 4 bases, with 13 bases spanning the gap. This CDR3 has 14 amino acids. CDR3 DNA sequence: TGTGCCAGCAGCTCCCAGGGGCTCGGCACTGAAGCTTTCTTT. Translating gives CASSSQGLGTEAFF.

The gene calls are TRBV30 and TRBJ2-1, with 13 bases fitting TRBD2. From germline, CDR1 is GTSNPN and CDR2 SVGIG (reference sequence). The CDR3 consists of 15 residues. Trimming took 1 base from V and 8 from J; bases not matched to a gene: 5. The CDR3 coding sequence is TGTGCCTGGAGTGCTAGGACTAGCGGGAGTGATGAGCAGTTCTTC. Protein sequence: CAWSARTSGSDEQFF.

This chain uses TRBV11-3 with TRBJ1-1; D possibly corresponds to TRBD1 (6 bases). CDR1 is SGHNT and CDR2 is YENEEA in the germline V gene. The CDR3 is 13 residues long. Trimming removed 5 bases at V and 5 bases at J, with 12 bases between. The CDR3 nucleotides are TGTGCCAGCAGCCAGGGGTGGGAGACTGAAGCTTTCTTT. Residues: CASSQGWETEAFF. Full variable domain (rest looked up from reference TRBV11-3 and TRBJ1-1): EAGVVQSPRYKIIEKKQPVAFWCNPISGHNTLYWYLQNLGQGPELLIRYENEEAVDDSQLPKDRFSAERLKGVDSTLKIQPAELGDSAVYLCASSQGWETEAFFGQGTRLTVV.

V and J are TRBV5-1 and TRBJ2-7; the match to TRBD1 covers 9 bases. After removal of 0 bases from V and 4 bases from J, the junction contained 5 bases not matched to a gene. In germline, CDR1 is SGHRS, CDR2 YFSETQ. The CDR3 has 15 amino acids. CDR3 loop: CASSLADRGAYEQYF. CDR3 bases: TGCGCCAGCAGCTTGGCCGACAGGGGGGCTTACGAGCAGTACTTC.